The rows below give T cell receptor beta chains drawn from one sample of a study of long-term antiretroviral therapy in people with HIV. Produced via immunoSEQ multiplex PCR; TCRdb's table is partial and in-frame only. The table records around 23,000 clones, roughly three quarters of them present only once. Here the sequenced sample was unsorted PBMCs, taken 2.1 years after starting antiretroviral therapy. The receptors derive from a man aged 30 to 39 with HIV. The CDR3 runs from the conserved cysteine through the conserved F or W. The order of the fields is D gene, V gene, J gene, clone size, CDR3 protein, CDR3 DNA. D genes are given only for firm matches. Clone size is shown for a subset of rows, as once, few, many or a class of expanded clone.

D: NA
V: TRBV6-6
J: TRBJ2-7
size: NA
CDR3: CAISGPGEQYF
DNA: TGTGCCATCAGTGGGCCCGGCGAGCAGTACTTC

D: NA
V: TRBV5-1
J: TRBJ1-1
size: NA
CDR3: CASSLEPSGDTEAFF
DNA: TGCGCCAGCAGCTTGGAGCCGAGCGGGGACACTGAAGCTTTCTTT

D: NA
V: TRBV27
J: TRBJ1-5
size: NA
CDR3: CASSTQGLGNQPQHF
DNA: TGTGCCAGCAGTACTCAGGGGCTGGGGAATCAGCCCCAGCATTTT

D: NA
V: TRBV7-9
J: TRBJ1-2
size: NA
CDR3: CASSLVGSSNYGYTF
DNA: TGTGCCAGCAGCTTAGTGGGATCTTCTAACTATGGCTACACCTTC

D: NA
V: TRBV4-1
J: TRBJ1-4
size: NA
CDR3: CASSQEGGPNEKLFF
DNA: TGCGCCAGCAGCCAAGAGGGAGGCCCTAATGAAAAACTGTTTTTT

D: NA
V: TRBV6-1
J: TRBJ2-4
size: few
CDR3: CASCLAGSRIQYF
DNA: TGTGCCAGCTGTTTGGCGGGCTCAAGGATTCAGTACTTC

D: NA
V: TRBV16
J: TRBJ2-7
size: NA
CDR3: CASSPARGEQYF
DNA: TGTGCCAGCAGCCCTGCCCGGGGCGAGCAGTACTTC

D: NA
V: TRBV11-2
J: TRBJ2-5
size: NA
CDR3: CASTLTGTRDGTQYF
DNA: TGTGCCTCCACGTTGACGGGGACACGAGACGGGACCCAGTACTTC

D: TRBD1
V: TRBV5-1
J: TRBJ1-3
size: once
CDR3: CASSPMTGGSGNTIYF
DNA: TGCGCCAGCAGCCCAATGACAGGGGGCTCTGGAAACACCATATATTTT

D: NA
V: TRBV5-1
J: TRBJ1-3
size: once
CDR3: CASSLEGSSGNTIYF
DNA: TGCGCCAGCAGCTTGGAAGGGAGCTCTGGAAACACCATATATTTT

D: NA
V: TRBV27
J: TRBJ2-2
size: NA
CDR3: CASSPLLGVRNTGELFF
DNA: TGTGCCAGCAGTCCCCTCCTTGGAGTTAGGAACACCGGGGAGCTGTTTTTT

D: NA
V: TRBV6-6
J: TRBJ2-7
size: NA
CDR3: CASRKRQDGYEQYF
DNA: TGTGCCAGCAGAAAACGACAGGACGGCTACGAGCAGTACTTC

D: TRBD1
V: TRBV7-8
J: TRBJ1-5
size: NA
CDR3: CASSLFGDRGSNQPQHF
DNA: TGTGCCAGCAGCTTATTTGGGGACAGGGGGAGCAATCAGCCCCAGCATTTT

D: NA
V: TRBV7-7
J: TRBJ2-7
size: NA
CDR3: CASSFKEGYEQYF
DNA: TGTGCCAGCAGCTTCAAGGAAGGGTACGAGCAGTACTTC

D: NA
V: TRBV9
J: TRBJ1-2
size: NA
CDR3: CASSSSTDYGYTF
DNA: TGTGCCAGCAGCTCCTCGACGGACTATGGCTACACCTTC

D: NA
V: TRBV28
J: TRBJ1-2
size: NA
CDR3: CASRSPGGTNYGYTF
DNA: TGTGCCAGCAGGTCTCCGGGGGGGACCAACTATGGCTACACCTTC

D: NA
V: TRBV7-2
J: TRBJ2-2
size: NA
CDR3: CASSLAQFSNTGELFF
DNA: TGTGCCAGCAGCTTAGCTCAGTTCTCAAACACCGGGGAGCTGTTTTTT

D: NA
V: TRBV9
J: TRBJ2-3
size: NA
CDR3: CASSHMVDTQYF
DNA: TGTGCCAGCAGCCACATGGTGGATACGCAGTATTTT

D: TRBD2
V: TRBV7-3
J: TRBJ2-3
size: NA
CDR3: CASSPRGSGGPTDTQYF
DNA: TGTGCCAGCAGCCCCAGGGGTAGCGGGGGACCAACAGATACGCAGTATTTT

D: NA
V: TRBV19
J: TRBJ1-2
size: NA
CDR3: CASSFMGYDYGYTF
DNA: TGTGCCAGTAGTTTCATGGGATACGACTATGGCTACACCTTC

D: NA
V: TRBV6-1
J: TRBJ2-7
size: NA
CDR3: CASSVPPQGHGTYEQYF
DNA: TGTGCCAGCAGTGTACCCCCTCAGGGGCATGGGACCTACGAGCAGTACTTC

D: NA
V: TRBV19
J: TRBJ1-6
size: NA
CDR3: CASSIDSGSSYNSPLHF
DNA: TGTGCCAGTAGTATAGATTCGGGGAGCTCCTATAATTCACCCCTCCACTTT

D: NA
V: TRBV5-6
J: TRBJ2-3
size: NA
CDR3: CASSPLLRAAESTDTQYF
DNA: TGTGCCAGCAGCCCCCTCCTACGGGCGGCAGAGAGCACAGATACGCAGTATTTT

D: NA
V: TRBV19
J: TRBJ2-1
size: NA
CDR3: CASRSPGEHNEQFF
DNA: TGTGCCAGTAGGAGCCCAGGGGAGCACAATGAGCAGTTCTTC

D: TRBD2
V: TRBV10-1
J: TRBJ2-5
size: NA
CDR3: CASRREGQETQYF
DNA: TGCGCCAGCAGGAGGGAGGGCCAAGAGACCCAGTACTTC

D: NA
V: TRBV19
J: TRBJ2-1
size: NA
CDR3: CASSIAPLSSYNEQFF
DNA: TGTGCCAGTAGTATAGCTCCGTTGAGCTCCTACAATGAGCAGTTCTTC

D: TRBD1
V: TRBV5-1
J: TRBJ1-4
size: NA
CDR3: CASSSTGAGGEKLFF
DNA: TGCGCCAGCAGTTCCACAGGGGCTGGTGGCGAAAAACTGTTTTTT

D: NA
V: TRBV7-2
J: TRBJ1-2
size: NA
CDR3: CASSLLLHYGYTF
DNA: TGTGCCAGCAGCTTACTCCTACACTATGGCTACACCTTC

D: TRBD1
V: TRBV6-6
J: TRBJ1-2
size: NA
CDR3: CASGLLAPGGGYTF
DNA: TGTGCCAGCGGGCTCTTGGCCCCAGGGGGCGGCTACACCTTC

D: TRBD2
V: TRBV5-1
J: TRBJ2-7
size: NA
CDR3: CASSARTSGTYEQYF
DNA: TGCGCCAGCAGCGCCCGGACTAGCGGGACCTACGAGCAGTACTTC

D: NA
V: TRBV19
J: TRBJ1-5
size: NA
CDR3: CASSPTTGFSNQPQHF
DNA: TGTGCCAGTAGCCCAACGACAGGTTTTAGCAATCAGCCCCAGCATTTT

D: TRBD2
V: TRBV15
J: TRBJ2-7
size: NA
CDR3: CATSRDRAGAHEQYF
DNA: TGTGCCACCAGCAGAGACCGGGCGGGAGCTCACGAGCAGTACTTC

D: NA
V: TRBV4-3
J: TRBJ2-3
size: NA
CDR3: CASSQANSLYTDTQYF
DNA: TGCGCCAGCAGCCAAGCGAATAGCTTATACACAGATACGCAGTATTTT

D: TRBD2
V: TRBV7-2
J: TRBJ2-2
size: few
CDR3: CASSRGAAGAGELFF
DNA: TGTGCCAGCAGCCGAGGGGCCGCGGGGGCCGGGGAGCTGTTTTTT

D: NA
V: TRBV7-2
J: TRBJ2-3
size: NA
CDR3: CASSLWGTDTQYF
DNA: TGTGCCAGCAGCTTATGGGGCACAGATACGCAGTATTTT

D: NA
V: TRBV29-1
J: TRBJ1-5
size: NA
CDR3: CSVSSRGDQPQHF
DNA: TGCAGCGTATCCTCACGGGGGGATCAGCCCCAGCATTTT

D: TRBD1
V: TRBV6-5
J: TRBJ2-7
size: NA
CDR3: CASSYSGTGGLYEQYF
DNA: TGTGCCAGCAGTTACTCAGGGACAGGGGGGCTCTACGAGCAGTACTTC

D: NA
V: TRBV7-9
J: TRBJ2-1
size: NA
CDR3: CASSLVGNEQFF
DNA: TGTGCCAGCAGCTTAGTCGGGAATGAGCAGTTCTTC

D: NA
V: TRBV7-9
J: TRBJ2-1
size: medium-sized
CDR3: CASSLAREYYNEQFF
DNA: TGTGCCAGCAGCTTAGCACGGGAGTATTACAATGAGCAGTTCTTC